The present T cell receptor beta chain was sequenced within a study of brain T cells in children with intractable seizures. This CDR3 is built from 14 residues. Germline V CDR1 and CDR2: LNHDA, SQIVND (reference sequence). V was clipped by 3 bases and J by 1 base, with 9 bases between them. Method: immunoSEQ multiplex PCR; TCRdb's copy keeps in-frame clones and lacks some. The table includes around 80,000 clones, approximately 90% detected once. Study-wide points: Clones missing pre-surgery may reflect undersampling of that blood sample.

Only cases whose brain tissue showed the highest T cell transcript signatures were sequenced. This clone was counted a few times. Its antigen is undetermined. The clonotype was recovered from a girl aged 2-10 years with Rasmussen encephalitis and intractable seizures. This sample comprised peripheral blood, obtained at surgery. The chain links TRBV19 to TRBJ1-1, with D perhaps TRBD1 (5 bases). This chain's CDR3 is CASSIYQGNTEAFF. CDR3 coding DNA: TGTGCCAGTAGTATTTATCAGGGGAACACTGAAGCTTTCTTT.